Listed below are T cell receptor beta chains from one sample, sequenced in a study of identical twins. TCRdb used MiXCR to reprocess the 5' RACE reads, holding one entry per CDR3 protein. The data contain hundreds of thousands of distinct CDR3 sequences, around 6.1% of them seen just once; the ten biggest clones take up 1.5% to 2%. What was sequenced was naive T cells sorted from blood. These receptors were obtained from a man younger than 30 in good health. The CDR3 runs from the conserved cysteine through the conserved F or W. The D gene is left open where the match is weak. A row's size may be missing; if present it is once, few, many or a size class.

few	TRBD2	TRBV6-5	TRBJ2-1	CASSYWASGFDEQFF	TGTGCCAGCAGTTACTGGGCTAGCGGGTTCGATGAGCAGTTCTTC
-	-	TRBV3-1	TRBJ1-1	CASLGGTEAFF	TGTGCCAGCCTGGGGGGGACTGAAGCTTTCTTT
-	-	TRBV7-2	TRBJ1-2	CASSLESGKANYGYTF	TGTGCCAGCAGCTTAGAGAGCGGCAAAGCTAACTATGGCTACACCTTC
many	TRBD2	TRBV9	TRBJ2-2	CASSVATTSGDTGELFF	TGTGCCAGCAGCGTAGCTACTACTAGCGGGGACACCGGGGAGCTGTTTTTT
many	TRBD2	TRBV11-3	TRBJ2-1	CASSLVVLAGPENNEQFF	TGTGCCAGCAGCTTAGTTGTTCTAGCGGGACCAGAGAACAATGAGCAGTTCTTC
few	-	TRBV12-3/TRBV12-4	TRBJ2-7	CASSSPSHEQYF	TGTGCCAGCAGTTCCCCTTCCCACGAGCAGTACTTC
many	TRBD1	TRBV7-9	TRBJ1-4	CASSATGVANEKLFF	TGTGCCAGCAGCGCAACAGGGGTGGCTAATGAAAAACTGTTTTTT
many	TRBD1	TRBV5-1	TRBJ1-1	CASSGWGQPNTEAFF	TGCGCCAGCAGCGGGTGGGGACAGCCGAACACTGAAGCTTTCTTT
few	-	TRBV2	TRBJ2-7	CASSDGEGSTYEQYF	TGTGCCAGCAGTGACGGGGAAGGTTCGACCTACGAGCAGTACTTC
many	TRBD2	TRBV5-1	TRBJ2-3	CASSLRSGKRETDTQYF	TGCGCCAGCAGCTTAAGGTCGGGGAAGCGGGAGACAGATACGCAGTATTTT
few	-	TRBV20-1	TRBJ2-7	CSAPRTTSYEQYF	TGCAGTGCGCCCCGGACCACCTCCTACGAGCAGTACTTC
few	-	TRBV20-1	TRBJ1-5	CSAGAQVSNQPQHF	TGCAGTGCTGGGGCTCAGGTTAGCAATCAGCCCCAGCATTTT
many	-	TRBV27	TRBJ1-4	CASSYGGPGKEKLFF	TGTGCCAGCAGTTACGGGGGCCCCGGGAAAGAAAAACTGTTTTTT
-	-	TRBV7-8	TRBJ2-2	CASSSKRRDTGELFF	TGTGCCAGCAGCTCAAAGCGGCGGGACACCGGGGAGCTGTTTTTT
few	-	TRBV18	TRBJ2-7	CASSPDRSPYEQYF	TGTGCCAGCTCACCAGACAGGTCCCCCTACGAGCAGTACTTC
-	-	TRBV6-2/TRBV6-3	TRBJ1-1	CASSSTRLKVLNTEAFF	TGTGCCAGCAGTTCGACTAGGCTGAAAGTTCTAAACACTGAAGCTTTCTTT
many	TRBD2	TRBV20-1	TRBJ2-3	CSASLVAGDTQYF	TGCAGTGCTAGTCTGGTAGCGGGAGATACGCAGTATTTT
-	-	TRBV5-1	TRBJ1-2	CASSPENYGYTF	TGCGCCAGCAGCCCAGAAAACTATGGCTACACCTTC
many	TRBD1	TRBV15	TRBJ2-1	CATSGQGVNEQFF	TGTGCCACCAGCGGTCAGGGGGTCAATGAGCAGTTCTTC
-	-	TRBV9	TRBJ2-1	CASSVGLRGPSYNEQFF	TGTGCCAGCAGCGTAGGTTTGCGGGGGCCTTCCTACAATGAGCAGTTCTTC
few	TRBD1	TRBV28	TRBJ2-7	CASSLRDRGRSWVYEQYF	TGTGCCAGCAGTTTGAGGGACAGGGGGCGGTCTTGGGTCTACGAGCAGTACTTC
-	-	TRBV12-3/TRBV12-4	TRBJ1-5	CASSWDLGQPQHF	TGTGCCAGCAGTTGGGACTTGGGTCAGCCCCAGCATTTT
-	TRBD1	TRBV7-8	TRBJ1-5	CASSFFPGQGLSSNQPQHF	TGTGCCAGCAGCTTCTTCCCCGGACAGGGTCTGTCAAGCAATCAGCCCCAGCATTTT
-	-	TRBV2	TRBJ1-5	CATNRRVNQPQHF	TGTGCCACCAACCGAAGAGTTAATCAGCCCCAGCATTTT
few	-	TRBV7-9	TRBJ2-4	CASSSRTDLAKNIQYF	TGTGCCAGCAGCTCGCGGACAGACCTAGCCAAAAACATTCAGTACTTC
-	-	TRBV27	TRBJ1-4	CAGGRVANEKLFF	TGTGCCGGCGGACGGGTGGCTAATGAAAAACTGTTTTTT
-	-	TRBV20-1	TRBJ2-7	CSAGRGEQYF	TGCAGTGCCGGACGGGGCGAGCAGTACTTC
many	-	TRBV20-1	TRBJ1-5	CSAREDPSLGPQHF	TGCAGTGCTAGAGAAGACCCGTCCCTGGGGCCCCAGCATTTT
many	-	TRBV19	TRBJ1-2	CASWGGEAGYGYTF	TGTGCCAGTTGGGGGGGCGAAGCTGGGTATGGCTACACCTTC
many	-	TRBV27	TRBJ1-1	CASSLGPTPNTEAFF	TGTGCCAGCAGTTTGGGACCCACGCCAAACACTGAAGCTTTCTTT
many	TRBD1	TRBV12-3/TRBV12-4	TRBJ2-7	CASSPPGQGAYEQYF	TGTGCCAGCAGCCCTCCGGGACAGGGGGCCTACGAGCAGTACTTC
-	TRBD1	TRBV15	TRBJ2-2	CATSISQGAGTGELFF	TGTGCCACCAGCATCTCACAGGGGGCCGGCACCGGGGAGCTGTTTTTT
few	-	TRBV30	TRBJ1-1	CACNTGNTEAFF	TGTGCCTGTAATACAGGGAACACTGAAGCTTTCTTT
-	TRBD2	TRBV10-3	TRBJ2-7	CAISAGGFEQYF	TGTGCCATCAGTGCGGGAGGATTCGAGCAGTACTTC
many	-	TRBV4-2	TRBJ2-3	CASSPSWDTQYF	TGTGCCAGCAGCCCTTCCTGGGATACGCAGTATTTT
-	-	TRBV6-1	TRBJ1-2	CASSETENLPYGYTF	TGTGCCAGCAGTGAAACAGAAAACCTGCCATATGGCTACACCTTC
few	-	TRBV7-8	TRBJ1-6	CASSLGSSPLHF	TGTGCCAGCAGCTTAGGCTCTTCACCCCTCCACTTT
-	-	TRBV28	TRBJ2-7	CASSGTRGYEQYF	TGTGCCAGCAGTGGGACTCGGGGCTACGAGCAGTACTTC
many	TRBD1	TRBV12-3/TRBV12-4	TRBJ1-5	CASSSYRGQSNQPQHF	TGTGCCAGCAGTTCCTACAGGGGGCAGAGCAATCAGCCCCAGCATTTT
few	TRBD2	TRBV20-1	TRBJ2-7	CSASSGVYEQYF	TGCAGTGCTTCTAGCGGAGTCTACGAGCAGTACTTC
many	-	TRBV15	TRBJ2-1	CATSRLGTGSEQFF	TGTGCCACCAGCAGACTAGGAACAGGGTCTGAGCAGTTCTTC
few	-	TRBV3-1	TRBJ1-2	CASSQVARMGPGTF	TGTGCCAGCAGCCAAGTAGCCAGGATGGGCCCAGGCACCTTC
-	TRBD2	TRBV30	TRBJ2-5	CAWRTSGRAEETQYF	TGTGCCTGGCGGACTAGCGGGAGAGCGGAGGAGACCCAGTACTTC
many	-	TRBV5-6	TRBJ2-7	CASSSRTQAPYEQYF	TGTGCCAGCAGCTCCAGGACCCAGGCCCCCTACGAGCAGTACTTC
-	TRBD2	TRBV4-3	TRBJ2-1	CASSQAGGDYNEQFF	TGCGCCAGCAGCCAAGCGGGAGGGGATTACAATGAGCAGTTCTTC